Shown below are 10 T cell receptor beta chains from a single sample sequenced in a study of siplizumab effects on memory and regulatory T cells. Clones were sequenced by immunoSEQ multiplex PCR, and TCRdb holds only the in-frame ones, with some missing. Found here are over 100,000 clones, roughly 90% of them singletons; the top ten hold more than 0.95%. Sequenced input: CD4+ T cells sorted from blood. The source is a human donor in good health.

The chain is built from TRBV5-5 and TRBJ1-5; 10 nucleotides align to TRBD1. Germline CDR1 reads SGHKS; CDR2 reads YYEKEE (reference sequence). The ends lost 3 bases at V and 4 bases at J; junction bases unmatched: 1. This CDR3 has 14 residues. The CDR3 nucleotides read TGTGCCAGCAGCTGGGGACAGGGGAATCAGCCCCAGCATTTT. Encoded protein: CASSWGQGNQPQHF.

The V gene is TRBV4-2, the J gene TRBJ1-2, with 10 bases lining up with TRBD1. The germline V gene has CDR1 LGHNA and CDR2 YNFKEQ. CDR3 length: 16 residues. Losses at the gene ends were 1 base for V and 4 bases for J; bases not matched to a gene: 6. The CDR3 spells CASSQVGQGGVYGYTF. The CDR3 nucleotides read TGTGCCAGCAGCCAAGTAGGACAGGGGGGTGTCTATGGCTACACCTTC.

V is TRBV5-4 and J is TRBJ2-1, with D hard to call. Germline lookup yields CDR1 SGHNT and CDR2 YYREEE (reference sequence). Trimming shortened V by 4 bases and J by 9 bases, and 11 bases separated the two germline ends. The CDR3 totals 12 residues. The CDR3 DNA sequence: TGTGCCAGCAGCGTAGAGGAAAGTGAGCAGTTCTTC. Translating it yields CASSVEESEQFF.

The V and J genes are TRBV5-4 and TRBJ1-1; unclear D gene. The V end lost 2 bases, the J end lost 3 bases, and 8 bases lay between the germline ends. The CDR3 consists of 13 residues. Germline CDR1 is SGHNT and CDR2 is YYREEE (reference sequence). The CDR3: CASSLTRDTEAFF. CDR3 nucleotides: TGTGCCAGCAGCTTAACTAGGGACACTGAAGCTTTCTTT.

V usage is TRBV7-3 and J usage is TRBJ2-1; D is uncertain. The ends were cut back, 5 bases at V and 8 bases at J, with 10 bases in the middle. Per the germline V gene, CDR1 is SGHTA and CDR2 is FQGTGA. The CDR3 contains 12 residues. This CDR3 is CASSPNTDEQFF. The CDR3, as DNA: TGTGCCAGCAGCCCTAATACGGATGAGCAGTTCTTC. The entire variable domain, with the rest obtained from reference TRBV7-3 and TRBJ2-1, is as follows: GAGVSQTPSNKVTEKGKYVELRCDPISGHTALYWYRQSLGQGPEFLIYFQGTGAADDSGLPNDRFFAVRPEGSVSTLKIQRTERGDSAVYLCASSPNTDEQFFGPGTRLTVL.

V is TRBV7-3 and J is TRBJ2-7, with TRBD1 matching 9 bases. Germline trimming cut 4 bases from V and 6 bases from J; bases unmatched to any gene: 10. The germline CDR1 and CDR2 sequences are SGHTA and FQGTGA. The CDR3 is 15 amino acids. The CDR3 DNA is TGTGCCAGCAGCTCTAGACCGGGACAGGGAATCGAGCAGTACTTC. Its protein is CASSSRPGQGIEQYF.

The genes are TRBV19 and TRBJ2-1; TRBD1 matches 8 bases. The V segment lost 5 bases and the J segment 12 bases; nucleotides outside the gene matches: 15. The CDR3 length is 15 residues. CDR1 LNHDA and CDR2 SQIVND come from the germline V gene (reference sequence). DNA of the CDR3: TGTGCCAGTAGTGTGACAGGGGCCGGGCACTATGGGCAGTTCTTC. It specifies CASSVTGAGHYGQFF.

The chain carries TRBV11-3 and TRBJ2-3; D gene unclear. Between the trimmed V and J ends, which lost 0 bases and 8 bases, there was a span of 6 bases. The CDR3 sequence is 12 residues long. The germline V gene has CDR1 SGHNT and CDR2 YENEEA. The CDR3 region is CASSLDLGTQYF. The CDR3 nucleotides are TGTGCCAGCAGCTTAGATCTCGGTACGCAGTATTTT.

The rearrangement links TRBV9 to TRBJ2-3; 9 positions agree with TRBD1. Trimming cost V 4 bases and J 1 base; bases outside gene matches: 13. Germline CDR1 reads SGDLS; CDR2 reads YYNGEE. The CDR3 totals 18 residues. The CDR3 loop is CASSRRGGQGTRTDTQYF. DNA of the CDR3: TGTGCCAGCAGCCGGAGGGGTGGACAGGGGACACGCACAGATACGCAGTATTTT.

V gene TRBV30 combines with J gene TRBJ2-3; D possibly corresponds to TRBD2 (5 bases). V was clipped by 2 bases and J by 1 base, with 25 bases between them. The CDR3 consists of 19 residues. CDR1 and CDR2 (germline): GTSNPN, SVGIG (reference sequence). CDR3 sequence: CAWSLEANILSLGTDTQYF. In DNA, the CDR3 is TGTGCCTGGAGTTTGGAGGCTAACATCCTATCTCTCGGCACAGATACGCAGTATTTT. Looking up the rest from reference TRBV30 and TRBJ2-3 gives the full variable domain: SQTIHQWPATLVQPVGSPLSLECTVEGTSNPNLYWYRQAAGRGLQLLFYSVGIGQISSEVPQNLSASRPQDRQFILSSKKLLLSDSGFYLCAWSLEANILSLGTDTQYFGPGTRLTVL.